Listed below are T cell receptor beta chains from one sample, sequenced in a study of T cell repertoires in cytomegalovirus infection. From the reads, TCRdb called clonotypes with MiXCR, one entry per CDR3 protein. The sample lists about 330,000 distinct CDR3 sequences, around 9.5% occurring once. Sequencing input: PBMCs. The receptors shown here come from a human donor in good health (CMV status not recorded). Some clones in this sample may be carry-over from other donors' samples. Both conserved end residues are part of each CDR3. The D gene is left open where the match is weak. Clone size is shown for a subset of rows, as once, few, many or a class of expanded clone.

size	V	D	J	DNA	CDR3
few	TRBV12-3/TRBV12-4	TRBD1	TRBJ2-1	TGTGCCAGCTTCTCCCGACAGGGGAGGAGTGAGCAGTTCTTC	CASFSRQGRSEQFF
many	TRBV7-2	.	TRBJ1-5	TGTGCCAGCAGCTTACAGGCAGATAGCAATCAGCCCCAGCATTTT	CASSLQADSNQPQHF
.	TRBV6-2/TRBV6-3	TRBD2	TRBJ2-1	TGTGCCAGCAGTACCCCACTAGCGGGAGCACGCAATGAGCAGTTCTTC	CASSTPLAGARNEQFF
many	TRBV6-1	.	TRBJ2-2	TGTGCCAGCAGCAGGACATTGAACACCGGGGAGCTGTTTTTT	CASSRTLNTGELFF
many	TRBV20-1	.	TRBJ2-1	TGCAGTGCTAGATCGTACTCCTACAATGAGCAGTTCTTC	CSARSYSYNEQFF
many	TRBV12-3/TRBV12-4	.	TRBJ2-5	TGTGCCAGCAGGCCCCAGGCAGAGGGGCAGACCCAGTACTTC	CASRPQAEGQTQYF
few	TRBV7-2	.	TRBJ2-1	TGTGCCAGCAGCTTAGTACAGTACAATGAGCAGTTCTTC	CASSLVQYNEQFF
few	TRBV2	TRBD2	TRBJ2-7	TGTGCCAGCAGTTCAGGACTAGCGGGAGGTGTAGTTTACTACGAGCAGTACTTC	CASSSGLAGGVVYYEQYF
few	TRBV15	TRBD1	TRBJ1-2	TGTGCCACCAGCAGGGATCCCGGGACAGGGGGCCTCTATGGCTACACCTTC	CATSRDPGTGGLYGYTF
few	TRBV19	.	TRBJ2-7	TGTGCCAGTAGTATAGATCACGGACTCGAGCAGTACTTC	CASSIDHGLEQYF
few	TRBV19	TRBD1	TRBJ2-7	TGTGCCAGTAGTATAAGGGACAGCCACGAGCAGTACTTC	CASSIRDSHEQYF
many	TRBV7-2	.	TRBJ1-2	TGTGCCAGCAGCCCCTTCCGGGGAGAGGTAAATGGCTACACCTTC	CASSPFRGEVNGYTF
few	TRBV6-2/TRBV6-3	.	TRBJ1-2	TGTGCCAGCAGTGACCCGGGCTCTAGCTATGGCTACACCTTC	CASSDPGSSYGYTF
few	TRBV7-2	.	TRBJ1-1	TGTGCCAGCAGCTTAGATGGGACAAAAATTCCGGCTTTCTTT	CASSLDGTKIPAFF
many	TRBV6-1	TRBD2	TRBJ2-3	TGTGCCAGCAGTGAAGCGAAAAGGACTAGCGGGAGAACAGATACGCAGTATTTT	CASSEAKRTSGRTDTQYF
many	TRBV27	TRBD1	TRBJ1-1	TGTGCCAGCAGTACTGACAGGGGGACACACACTGAAGCTTTCTTT	CASSTDRGTHTEAFF
many	TRBV11-2	TRBD1	TRBJ1-2	TGTGCCAGCAGTTCCAACAGGGGCGCTTATGGCTACACCTTC	CASSSNRGAYGYTF
.	TRBV4-3	.	TRBJ1-4	TGCGCCAGCAGGCCAGGGTTTAATAATGAAAAACTGTTTTTT	CASRPGFNNEKLFF
.	TRBV7-2	TRBD1	TRBJ2-3	TGTGCCAGCAGCTACGGGGACAGGCGCACAGATACGCAGTATTTT	CASSYGDRRTDTQYF
many	TRBV7-2	TRBD2	TRBJ2-5	TGTGCCAGCAGCTTTCTAGCGGGGGGTCTAAGTGAGACCCAGTACTTC	CASSFLAGGLSETQYF
few	TRBV25-1	.	TRBJ2-1	TGTGCCAGCAGTGACAGTCTTGCCATAGGGAGCGATGAGCAGTTCTTC	CASSDSLAIGSDEQFF
many	TRBV7-8	.	TRBJ1-2	TGTGCCAGCAGCTTATTCCGTTCCGCAGGGGCAATTAACTATGGCTACACCTTC	CASSLFRSAGAINYGYTF
.	TRBV5-6	TRBD1	TRBJ1-1	TGTGCCAGCAGCCCCGGACAGGTTCAGGGGGCTTTCTTT	CASSPGQVQGAFF
many	TRBV7-9	.	TRBJ2-3	TGTGCCAGCAGCCCCCTACTAGCCCCGGTTTTGAAGGGAACAGATACGCAGTATTTT	CASSPLLAPVLKGTDTQYF
many	TRBV11-2	TRBD1	TRBJ2-1	TGTGCCAGCAGTCCCACCGGGACAGGCTACAATGAGCAGTTCTTC	CASSPTGTGYNEQFF
.	TRBV4-2	.	TRBJ2-2	TGTGCCAGCAGCCAAGGGTTGTACACCGGGGAGCTGTTTTTT	CASSQGLYTGELFF
few	TRBV6-2/TRBV6-3	TRBD2	TRBJ2-1	TGTGCCAGCAGCTGGGGAGGGAGCGGGAACAATGAGCAGTTCTTC	CASSWGGSGNNEQFF
.	TRBV6-2/TRBV6-3	.	TRBJ2-5	TGTGCCAGCAGTTACGCTGGGGGAGCGACCCAGTACTTC	CASSYAGGATQYF